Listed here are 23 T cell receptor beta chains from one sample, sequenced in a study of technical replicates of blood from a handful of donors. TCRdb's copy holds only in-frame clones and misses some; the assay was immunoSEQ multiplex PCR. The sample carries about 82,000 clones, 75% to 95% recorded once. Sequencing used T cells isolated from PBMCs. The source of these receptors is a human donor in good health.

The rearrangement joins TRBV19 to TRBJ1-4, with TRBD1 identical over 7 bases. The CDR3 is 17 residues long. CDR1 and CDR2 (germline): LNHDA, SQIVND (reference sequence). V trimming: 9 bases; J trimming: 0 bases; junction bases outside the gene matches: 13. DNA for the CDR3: TGTGCCAGCCGACAGGACAGGTGGGATGCAACTAATGAAAAACTGTTTTTT. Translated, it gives CASRQDRWDATNEKLFF.

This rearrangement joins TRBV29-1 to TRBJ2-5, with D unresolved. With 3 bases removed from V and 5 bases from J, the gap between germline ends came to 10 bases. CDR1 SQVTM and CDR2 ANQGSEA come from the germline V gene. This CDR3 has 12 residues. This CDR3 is CSVDMGWETQYF. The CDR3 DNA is TGCAGCGTTGATATGGGCTGGGAGACCCAGTACTTC.

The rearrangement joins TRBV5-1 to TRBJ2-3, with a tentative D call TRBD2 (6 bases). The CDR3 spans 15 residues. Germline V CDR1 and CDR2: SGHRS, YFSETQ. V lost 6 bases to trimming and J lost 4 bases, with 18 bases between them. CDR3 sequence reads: CASNAGLAGPDTQYF. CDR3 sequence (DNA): TGCGCCAGCAACGCCGGGCTCGCGGGGCCAGATACGCAGTATTTT.

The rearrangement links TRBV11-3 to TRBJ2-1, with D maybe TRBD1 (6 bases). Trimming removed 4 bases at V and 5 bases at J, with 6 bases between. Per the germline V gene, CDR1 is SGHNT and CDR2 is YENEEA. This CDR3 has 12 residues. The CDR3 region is CASSSGDNEQFF. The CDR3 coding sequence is TGTGCCAGCAGCTCAGGGGACAATGAGCAGTTCTTC.

CDR3 sequence reads: CAWSPGNTGELFF. The CDR3 coding sequence is TGTGCCTGGAGTCCCGGGAATACCGGGGAGCTGTTTTTT. V is TRBV30 and J is TRBJ2-2; tentative D call: TRBD2 (5 bases). The CDR3 runs to 13 residues. Germline V gives CDR1 GTSNPN, CDR2 SVGIG (reference sequence). V was pared by 2 bases and J by 5 bases, with 9 bases between. Variable domain in full (rest from reference TRBV30 and TRBJ2-2): SQTIHQWPATLVQPVGSPLSLECTVEGTSNPNLYWYRQAAGRGLQLLFYSVGIGQISSEVPQNLSASRPQDRQFILSSKKLLLSDSGFYLCAWSPGNTGELFFGEGSRLTVL.

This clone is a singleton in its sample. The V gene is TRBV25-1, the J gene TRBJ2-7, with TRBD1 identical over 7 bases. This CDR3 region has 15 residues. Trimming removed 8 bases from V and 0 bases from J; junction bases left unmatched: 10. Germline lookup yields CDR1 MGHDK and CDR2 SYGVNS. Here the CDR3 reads CASRSPPGGSYEQYF. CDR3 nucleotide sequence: TGTGCCAGCCGAAGTCCTCCAGGGGGCTCCTACGAGCAGTACTTC.

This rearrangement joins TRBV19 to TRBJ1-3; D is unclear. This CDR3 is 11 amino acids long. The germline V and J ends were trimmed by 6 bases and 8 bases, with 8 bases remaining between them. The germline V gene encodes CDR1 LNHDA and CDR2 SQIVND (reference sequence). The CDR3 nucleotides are TGTGCCAGTAGATACAGCCACACCATATATTTT. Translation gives CASRYSHTIYF.

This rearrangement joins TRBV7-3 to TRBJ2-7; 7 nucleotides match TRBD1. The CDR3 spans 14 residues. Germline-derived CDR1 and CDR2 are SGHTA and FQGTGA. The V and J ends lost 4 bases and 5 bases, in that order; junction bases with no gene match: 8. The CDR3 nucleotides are TGTGCCAGCAGCTCCGGGACAGCTAGGGACGAGCAGTACTTC. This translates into CASSSGTARDEQYF.

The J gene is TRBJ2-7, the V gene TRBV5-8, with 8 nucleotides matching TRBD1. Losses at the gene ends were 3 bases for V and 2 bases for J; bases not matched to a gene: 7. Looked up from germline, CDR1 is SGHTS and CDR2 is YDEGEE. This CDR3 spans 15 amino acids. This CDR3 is CASSYTGQAPYEQYF. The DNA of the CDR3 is TGTGCCAGCAGCTATACGGGACAGGCCCCCTACGAGCAGTACTTC.

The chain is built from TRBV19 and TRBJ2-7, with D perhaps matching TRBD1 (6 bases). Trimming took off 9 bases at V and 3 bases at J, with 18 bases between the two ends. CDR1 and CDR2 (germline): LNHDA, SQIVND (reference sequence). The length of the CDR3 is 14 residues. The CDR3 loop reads CASAPTWDIYEQYF. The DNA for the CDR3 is TGTGCCAGCGCCCCCACTTGGGACATCTACGAGCAGTACTTC.

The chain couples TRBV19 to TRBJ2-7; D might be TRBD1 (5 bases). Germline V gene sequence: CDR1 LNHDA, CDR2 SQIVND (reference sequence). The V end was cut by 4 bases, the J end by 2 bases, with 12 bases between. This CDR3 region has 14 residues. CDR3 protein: CASSTGQAPYEQYF. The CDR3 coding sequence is TGTGCCAGTAGTACAGGACAAGCACCCTACGAGCAGTACTTC.

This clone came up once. The CDR3 region has the DNA TGTGCCAGCAGCATACGACTAGCGGGAGCGGATACGCAGTATTTT. Its translation: CASSIRLAGADTQYF. The V call is TRBV11-3, the J call TRBJ2-3, with 12 bases fitting TRBD2. The CDR3 consists of 15 residues. After removal of 5 bases from V and 6 bases from J, the junction contained 6 bases not matched to a gene. CDR1 is SGHNT and CDR2 is YENEEA in the germline V gene.

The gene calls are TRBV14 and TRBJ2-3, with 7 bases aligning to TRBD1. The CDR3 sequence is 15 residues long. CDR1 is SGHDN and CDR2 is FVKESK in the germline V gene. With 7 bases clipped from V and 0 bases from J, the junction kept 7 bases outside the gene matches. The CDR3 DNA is TGTGCCAGCACCCGAGGGGGCTTTAGCACAGATACGCAGTATTTT. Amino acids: CASTRGGFSTDTQYF.

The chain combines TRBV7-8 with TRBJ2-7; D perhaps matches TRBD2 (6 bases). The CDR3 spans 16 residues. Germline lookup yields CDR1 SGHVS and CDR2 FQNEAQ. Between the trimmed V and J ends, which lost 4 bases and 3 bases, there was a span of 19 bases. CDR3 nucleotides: TGTGCCAGCAGCTCCGGGGGTGGGCGGGAACTCTACGAGCAGTACTTC. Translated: CASSSGGGRELYEQYF. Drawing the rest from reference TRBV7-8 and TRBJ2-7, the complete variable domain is GAGVSQSPRYKVAKRGQDVALRCDPISGHVSLFWYQQALGQGPEFLTYFQNEAQLDKSGLPSDRFFAERPEGSVSTLKIQRTQQEDSAVYLCASSSGGGRELYEQYFGPGTRLTVT.

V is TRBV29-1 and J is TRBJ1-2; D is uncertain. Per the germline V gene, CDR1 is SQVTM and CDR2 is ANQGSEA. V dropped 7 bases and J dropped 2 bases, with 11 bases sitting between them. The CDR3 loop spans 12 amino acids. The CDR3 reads CSASGGNYGYTF. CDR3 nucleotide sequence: TGCAGCGCTAGCGGTGGGAACTATGGCTACACCTTC.

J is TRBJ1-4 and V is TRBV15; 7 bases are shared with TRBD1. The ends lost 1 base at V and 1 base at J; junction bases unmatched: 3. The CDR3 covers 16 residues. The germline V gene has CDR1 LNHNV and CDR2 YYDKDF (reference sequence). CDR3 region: CATSRGRQGTNEKLFF. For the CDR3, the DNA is TGTGCCACCAGCAGAGGGAGACAGGGAACTAATGAAAAACTGTTTTTT.

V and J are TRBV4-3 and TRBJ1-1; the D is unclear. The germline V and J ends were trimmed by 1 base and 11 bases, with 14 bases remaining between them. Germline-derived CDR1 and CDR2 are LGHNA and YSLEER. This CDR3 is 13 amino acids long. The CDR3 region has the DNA TGCGCCAGCAGCCAAGGATCGGGGTTTGAGGCTTTCTTT. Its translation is CASSQGSGFEAFF.

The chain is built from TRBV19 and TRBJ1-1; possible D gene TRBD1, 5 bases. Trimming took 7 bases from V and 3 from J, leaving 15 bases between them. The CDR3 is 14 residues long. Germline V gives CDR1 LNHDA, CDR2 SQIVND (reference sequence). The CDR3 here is CASIRRRDDTEAFF. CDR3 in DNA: TGTGCCAGTATCAGGAGGCGGGACGACACTGAAGCTTTCTTT.

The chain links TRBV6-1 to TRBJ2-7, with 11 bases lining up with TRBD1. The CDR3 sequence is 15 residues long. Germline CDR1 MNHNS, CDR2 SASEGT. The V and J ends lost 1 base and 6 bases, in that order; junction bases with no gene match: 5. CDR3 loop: CASSEEGQGGREQYF. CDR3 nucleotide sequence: TGTGCCAGCAGTGAAGAGGGACAGGGGGGTCGCGAGCAGTACTTC.

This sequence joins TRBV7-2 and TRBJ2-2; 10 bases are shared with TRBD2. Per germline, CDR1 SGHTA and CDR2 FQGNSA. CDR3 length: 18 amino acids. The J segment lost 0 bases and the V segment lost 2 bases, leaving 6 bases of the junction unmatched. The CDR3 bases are TGTGCCAGCAGCTTAACTCCGGGACTAGCGACGAACACCGGGGAGCTGTTTTTT. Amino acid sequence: CASSLTPGLATNTGELFF.

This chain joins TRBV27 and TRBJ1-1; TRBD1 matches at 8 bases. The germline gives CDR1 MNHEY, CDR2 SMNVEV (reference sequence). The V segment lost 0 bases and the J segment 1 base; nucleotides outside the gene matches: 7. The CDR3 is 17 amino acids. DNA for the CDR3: TGTGCCAGCAGTTTATCGAGGGACAGGATGGGGAACACTGAAGCTTTCTTT. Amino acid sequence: CASSLSRDRMGNTEAFF.

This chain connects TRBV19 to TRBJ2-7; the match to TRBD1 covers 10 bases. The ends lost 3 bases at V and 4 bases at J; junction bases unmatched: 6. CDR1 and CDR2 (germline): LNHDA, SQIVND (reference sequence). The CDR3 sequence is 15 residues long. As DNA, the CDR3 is TGTGCCAGTAGTATGGGACAGGGGAGACGGTACGAGCAGTACTTC. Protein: CASSMGQGRRYEQYF.

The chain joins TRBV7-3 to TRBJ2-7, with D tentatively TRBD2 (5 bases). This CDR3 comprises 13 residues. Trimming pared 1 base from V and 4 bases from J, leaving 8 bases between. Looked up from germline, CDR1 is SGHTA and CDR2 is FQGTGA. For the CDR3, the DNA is TGTGCCAGCAGCTTAATTGGACTGTACGAGCAGTACTTC. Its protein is CASSLIGLYEQYF.